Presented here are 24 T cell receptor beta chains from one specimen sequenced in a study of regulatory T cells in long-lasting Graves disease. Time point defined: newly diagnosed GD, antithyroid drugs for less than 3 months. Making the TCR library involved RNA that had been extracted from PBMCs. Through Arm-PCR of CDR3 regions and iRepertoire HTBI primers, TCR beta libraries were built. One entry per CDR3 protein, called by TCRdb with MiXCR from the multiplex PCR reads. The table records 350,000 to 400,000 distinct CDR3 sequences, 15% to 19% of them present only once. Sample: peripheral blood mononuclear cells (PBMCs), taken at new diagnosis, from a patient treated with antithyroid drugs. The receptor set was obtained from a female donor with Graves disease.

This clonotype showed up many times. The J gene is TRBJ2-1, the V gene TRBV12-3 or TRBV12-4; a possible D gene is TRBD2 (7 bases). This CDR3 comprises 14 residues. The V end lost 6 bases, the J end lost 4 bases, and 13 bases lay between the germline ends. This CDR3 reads CASRTGRGYNEQFF. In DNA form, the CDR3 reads TGTGCCAGCAGAACAGGGCGGGGGTACAATGAGCAGTTCTTC.

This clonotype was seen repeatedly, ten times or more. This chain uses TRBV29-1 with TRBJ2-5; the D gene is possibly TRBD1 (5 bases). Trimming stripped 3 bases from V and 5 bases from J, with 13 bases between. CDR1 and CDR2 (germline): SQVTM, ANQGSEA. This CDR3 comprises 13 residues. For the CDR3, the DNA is TGCAGCGTTGATCTGGGGCGTGATGAGACCCAGTACTTC. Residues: CSVDLGRDETQYF.

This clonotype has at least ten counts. In DNA, the CDR3 is TGTGCCAGCAGCCGACGACAGGGTGCTAATGAAAAACTGTTTTTT. Its protein is CASSRRQGANEKLFF. This chain connects TRBV12-3 or TRBV12-4 to TRBJ1-4, with TRBD1 identical over 7 bases. V trimming: 6 bases; J trimming: 3 bases; junction bases outside the gene matches: 7. This CDR3 contains 15 residues.

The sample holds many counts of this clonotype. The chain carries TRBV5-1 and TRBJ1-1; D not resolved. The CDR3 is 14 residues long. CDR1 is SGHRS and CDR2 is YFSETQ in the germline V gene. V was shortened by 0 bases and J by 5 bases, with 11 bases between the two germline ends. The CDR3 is CASSLVEGGTEAFF. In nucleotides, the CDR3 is TGCGCCAGCAGCTTGGTAGAGGGTGGAACTGAAGCTTTCTTT. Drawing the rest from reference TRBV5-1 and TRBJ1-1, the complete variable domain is KAGVTQTPRYLIKTRGQQVTLSCSPISGHRSVSWYQQTPGQGLQFLFEYFSETQRNKGNFPGRFSGRQFSNSRSEMNVSTLELGDSALYLCASSLVEGGTEAFFGQGTRLTVV.

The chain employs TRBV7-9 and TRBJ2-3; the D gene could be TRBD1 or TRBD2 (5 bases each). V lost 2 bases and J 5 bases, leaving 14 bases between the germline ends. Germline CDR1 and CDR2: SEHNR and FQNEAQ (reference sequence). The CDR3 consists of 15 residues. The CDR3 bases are TGTGCCAGCAGCTTACTGGGACGGCCGGGAGATACGCAGTATTTT. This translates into CASSLLGRPGDTQYF.

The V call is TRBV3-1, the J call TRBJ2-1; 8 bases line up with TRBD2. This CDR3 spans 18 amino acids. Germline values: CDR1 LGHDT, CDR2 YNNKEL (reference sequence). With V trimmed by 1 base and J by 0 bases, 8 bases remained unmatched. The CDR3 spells CASSQGETSAPSYNEQFF. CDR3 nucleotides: TGTGCCAGCAGCCAAGGGGAGACTAGCGCTCCCTCCTACAATGAGCAGTTCTTC.

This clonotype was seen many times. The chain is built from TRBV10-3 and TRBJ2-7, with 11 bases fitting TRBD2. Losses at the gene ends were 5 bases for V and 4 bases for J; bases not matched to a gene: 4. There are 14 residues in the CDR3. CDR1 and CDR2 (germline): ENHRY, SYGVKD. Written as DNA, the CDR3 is TGTGCCATCAGTCAAGGGACTAGCGGTTACGAGCAGTACTTC. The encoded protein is CAISQGTSGYEQYF.

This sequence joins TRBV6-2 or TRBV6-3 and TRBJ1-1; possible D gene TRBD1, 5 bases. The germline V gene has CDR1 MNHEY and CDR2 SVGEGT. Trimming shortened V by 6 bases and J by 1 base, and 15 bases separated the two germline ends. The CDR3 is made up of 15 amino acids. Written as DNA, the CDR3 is TGTGCCAGCAGAGACACGAGAAGGGGGAACACTGAAGCTTTCTTT. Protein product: CASRDTRRGNTEAFF.

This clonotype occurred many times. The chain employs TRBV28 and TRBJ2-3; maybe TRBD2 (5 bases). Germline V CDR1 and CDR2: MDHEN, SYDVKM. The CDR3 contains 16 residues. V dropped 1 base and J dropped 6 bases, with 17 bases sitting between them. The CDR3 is CASSLSGIHTGDTQYF. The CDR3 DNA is TGTGCCAGCAGTTTATCCGGGATTCACACTGGGGATACGCAGTATTTT.

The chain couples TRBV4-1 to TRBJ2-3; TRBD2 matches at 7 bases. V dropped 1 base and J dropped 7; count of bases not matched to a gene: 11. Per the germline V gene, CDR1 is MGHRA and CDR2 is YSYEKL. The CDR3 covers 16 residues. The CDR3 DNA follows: TGCGCCAGCAGCCAAGGCCCGCGACTAGCCCCAAATACGCAGTATTTT. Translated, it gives CASSQGPRLAPNTQYF.

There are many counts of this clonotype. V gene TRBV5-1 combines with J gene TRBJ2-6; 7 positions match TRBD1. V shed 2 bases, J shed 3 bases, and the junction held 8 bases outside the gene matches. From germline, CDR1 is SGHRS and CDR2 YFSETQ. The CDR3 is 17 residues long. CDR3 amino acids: CASSLEGAGIGANVLTF. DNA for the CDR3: TGCGCCAGCAGCTTAGAGGGGGCGGGCATTGGGGCCAACGTCCTGACTTTC.

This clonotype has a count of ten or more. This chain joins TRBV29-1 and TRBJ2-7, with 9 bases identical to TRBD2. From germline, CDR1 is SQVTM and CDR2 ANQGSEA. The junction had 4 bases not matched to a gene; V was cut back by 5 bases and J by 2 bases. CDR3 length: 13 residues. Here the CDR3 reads CSVQTSGTYEQYF. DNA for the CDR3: TGCAGCGTTCAGACTAGCGGAACCTACGAGCAGTACTTC.

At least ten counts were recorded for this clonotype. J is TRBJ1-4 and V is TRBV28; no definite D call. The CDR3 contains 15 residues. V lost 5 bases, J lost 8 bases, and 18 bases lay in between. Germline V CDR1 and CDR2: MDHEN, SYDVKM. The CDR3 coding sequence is TGTGCCAGCAGTCCCCCGGTGGGAATGAAGGAAAAACTGTTTTTT. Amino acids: CASSPPVGMKEKLFF.

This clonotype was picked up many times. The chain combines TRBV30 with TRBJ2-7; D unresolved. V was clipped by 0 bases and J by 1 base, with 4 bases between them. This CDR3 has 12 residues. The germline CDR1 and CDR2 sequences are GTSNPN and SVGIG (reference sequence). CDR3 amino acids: CAWSVLSYEQYF. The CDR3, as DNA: TGTGCCTGGAGTGTGTTATCCTACGAGCAGTACTTC.

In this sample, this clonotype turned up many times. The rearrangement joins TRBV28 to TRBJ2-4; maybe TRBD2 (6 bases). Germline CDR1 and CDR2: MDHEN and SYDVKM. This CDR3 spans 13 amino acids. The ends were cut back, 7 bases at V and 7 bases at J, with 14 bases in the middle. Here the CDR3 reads CASIPGGANIQYF. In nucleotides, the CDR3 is TGTGCCAGCATACCCGGGGGTGCGAACATTCAGTACTTC.

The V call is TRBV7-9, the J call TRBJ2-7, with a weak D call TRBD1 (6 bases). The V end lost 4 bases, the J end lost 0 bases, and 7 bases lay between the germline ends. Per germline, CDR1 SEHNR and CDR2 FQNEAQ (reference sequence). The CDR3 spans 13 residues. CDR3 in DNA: TGTGCCAGCAGCTCAGGGGTCTCCTACGAGCAGTACTTC. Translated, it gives CASSSGVSYEQYF.

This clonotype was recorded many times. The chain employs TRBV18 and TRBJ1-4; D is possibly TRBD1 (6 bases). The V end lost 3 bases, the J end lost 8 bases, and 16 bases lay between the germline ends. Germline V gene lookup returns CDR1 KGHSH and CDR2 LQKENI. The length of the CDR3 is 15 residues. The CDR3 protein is CASSPPSRGQEKLFF. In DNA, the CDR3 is TGTGCCAGCTCACCCCCGAGCAGGGGCCAGGAAAAACTGTTTTTT.

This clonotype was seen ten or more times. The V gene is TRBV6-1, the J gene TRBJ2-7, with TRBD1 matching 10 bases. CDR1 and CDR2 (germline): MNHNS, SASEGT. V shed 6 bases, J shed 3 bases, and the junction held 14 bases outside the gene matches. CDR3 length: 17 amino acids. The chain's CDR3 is CASSSGTGEALLYEQYF. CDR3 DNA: TGTGCCAGCAGCTCTGGGACAGGGGAAGCCTTACTCTACGAGCAGTACTTC.

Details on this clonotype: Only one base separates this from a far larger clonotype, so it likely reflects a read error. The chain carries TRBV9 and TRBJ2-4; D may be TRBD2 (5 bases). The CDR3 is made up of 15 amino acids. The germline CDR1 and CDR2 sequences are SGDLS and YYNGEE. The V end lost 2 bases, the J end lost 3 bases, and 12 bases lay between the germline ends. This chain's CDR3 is CASSVGLSDKNIQYF. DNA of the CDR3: TGTGCCAGCAGCGTCGGACTGTCAGACAAAAACATTCAGTACTTC.

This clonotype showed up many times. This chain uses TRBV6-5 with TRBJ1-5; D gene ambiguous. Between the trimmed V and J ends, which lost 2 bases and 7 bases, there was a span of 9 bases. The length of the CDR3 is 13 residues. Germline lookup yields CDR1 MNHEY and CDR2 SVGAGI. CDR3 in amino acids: CASSYGRAQPQHF. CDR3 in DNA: TGTGCCAGCAGTTACGGTAGGGCGCAGCCCCAGCATTTT.

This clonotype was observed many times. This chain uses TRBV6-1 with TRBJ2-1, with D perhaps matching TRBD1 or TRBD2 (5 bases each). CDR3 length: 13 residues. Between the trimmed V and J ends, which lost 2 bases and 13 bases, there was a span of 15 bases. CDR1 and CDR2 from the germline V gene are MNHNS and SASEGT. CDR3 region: CASSERGLLPQFF. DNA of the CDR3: TGTGCCAGCAGTGAACGGGGCCTCCTTCCCCAGTTCTTC.

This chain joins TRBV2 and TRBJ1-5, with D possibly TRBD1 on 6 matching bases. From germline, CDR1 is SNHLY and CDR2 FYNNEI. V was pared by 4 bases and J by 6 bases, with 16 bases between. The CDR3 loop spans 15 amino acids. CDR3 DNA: TGTGCCAGCAGTGGAGGGATACAGGGAAGTCAGCCCCAGCATTTT. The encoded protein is CASSGGIQGSQPQHF.

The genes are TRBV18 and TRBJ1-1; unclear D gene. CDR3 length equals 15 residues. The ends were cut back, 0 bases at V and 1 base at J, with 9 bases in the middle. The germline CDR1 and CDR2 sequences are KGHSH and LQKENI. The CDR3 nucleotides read TGTGCCAGCTCACCACCCCCAGAAGAGAACACTGAAGCTTTCTTT. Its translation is CASSPPPEENTEAFF.

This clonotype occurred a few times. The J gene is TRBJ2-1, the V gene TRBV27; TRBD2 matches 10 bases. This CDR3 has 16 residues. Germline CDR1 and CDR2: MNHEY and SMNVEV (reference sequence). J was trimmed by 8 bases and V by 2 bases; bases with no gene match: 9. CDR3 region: CASSLPSGGARDEQFF. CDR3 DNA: TGTGCCAGCAGTTTACCTAGCGGGGGTGCAAGAGATGAGCAGTTCTTC.